This is a list of T cell receptor beta chains from one sample in a study of blood T cells in healthy people across ages. One entry per CDR3 protein results from TCRdb running MiXCR on the 5' RACE reads. The sample lists about 800,000 distinct CDR3 sequences; 55% to 75% were seen once. Sequencing used blood. These receptors came from a man aged 25-40 years in good health. The CDR3 runs from the conserved cysteine through the conserved F or W. The order of the fields is J gene, clone size, V gene, D gene, CDR3 DNA, CDR3 protein. D genes are given only for firm matches. Size values are once, few and many counts, or a class for expanded clones, and some rows have none.

>TRBJ1-2|NA|TRBV25-1|NA
TGTGCCAGCAGTGACGGGACAATCGGCTACACCTTC
CASSDGTIGYTF
>TRBJ2-1|NA|TRBV6-1|NA
TGTGCCAGCACTCTAACGAGGGTAGGGCAGTGGAAGTTCTTC
CASTLTRVGQWKFF
>TRBJ2-1|NA|TRBV7-9|NA
TGTGCCAGCAGCTTTAGCGGCGGCAGGCCAACCTACAATGAGCAGTTCTTC
CASSFSGGRPTYNEQFF
>TRBJ2-7|once|TRBV4-1|TRBD2
TGCGCCAGCAGCCAAGACAATAGCGGGGACGAGCAGTACTTC
CASSQDNSGDEQYF
>TRBJ2-6|NA|TRBV27|NA
TGTGCCAGCAGTCCCCTCGAGGCCGTATCTGGGGCCAACGTCCTGACTTTC
CASSPLEAVSGANVLTF
>TRBJ2-1|NA|TRBV4-3|TRBD2
TGCGCCAGCAGCCAAGATCGGCCGGTACTAGCGGTCGATGAGCAGTTCTTC
CASSQDRPVLAVDEQFF
>TRBJ2-5|NA|TRBV7-2|TRBD2
TGTACCAGCAGCTTAGGGGTGAGCGGGAGTTCCTTGTACCAAGAGACCCAGTACTTC
CTSSLGVSGSSLYQETQYF
>TRBJ2-7|NA|TRBV6-1|NA
TGTGCCAGCAGACAGGGATCCGACGAGCAGTACTTC
CASRQGSDEQYF
>TRBJ2-7|NA|TRBV11-1|NA
TGTGCCAGCAGCTTGGGAGGCAGGTTTAAGCAGTACTTC
CASSLGGRFKQYF
>TRBJ2-7|NA|TRBV20-1|NA
TGCAGTGCCGCGAGAGGGGGGAACTCCTACGAGCAGTACTTC
CSAARGGNSYEQYF
>TRBJ2-7|once|TRBV5-1|NA
TGCGCCAGCAGCCCTTCGGACAGTCCCTACGAGCAGTACTTC
CASSPSDSPYEQYF
>TRBJ2-1|NA|TRBV19|NA
TGTGCCAGTAGTAACGGGGGCTCCTACAATGAGCAGTTCTTC
CASSNGGSYNEQFF
>TRBJ2-7|NA|TRBV6-6|TRBD2
TGTACCAGCAGTTACGCGAAGACCGGGACTAGGAACGAGCAGTACTTC
CTSSYAKTGTRNEQYF
>TRBJ2-2|NA|TRBV10-3|NA
TGTGCCATCAGTGAAGCTGTAACGAACACCGGGGAGCTGTTTTTT
CAISEAVTNTGELFF
>TRBJ2-3|few|TRBV7-2|NA
TGTGCCAGCAGCTTCGGCTTGACAGATACGCAGTATTTT
CASSFGLTDTQYF
>TRBJ2-7|once|TRBV12-3/TRBV12-4|NA
TGTGCCAGCAGTTCGGACGAGGGGAGCTACGAGCAGTACTTC
CASSSDEGSYEQYF
>TRBJ1-1|NA|TRBV20-1|NA
TGCAGTGCTGGAGGTGGAGAGAACACTGAAGCTTTCTTT
CSAGGGENTEAFF
>TRBJ2-1|NA|TRBV7-6|TRBD2
TGTGCCAGCAGCTTATGTTTGCGGGAGGCAACTTCCAATGAGCAGTTCTTC
CASSLCLREATSNEQFF
>TRBJ1-1|NA|TRBV29-1|NA
TGCAGCGTTCAGGCCCCCCGGCACACTGAAGCTTTCTTT
CSVQAPRHTEAFF
>TRBJ2-5|NA|TRBV7-2|NA
TGTGCCAGCAGCAGACAGCCAGAGACCCAGTACTTC
CASSRQPETQYF
>TRBJ2-1|NA|TRBV6-1|TRBD2
TGTGCCAGCAGTGAAATATCTAGCGGGCTGAGTGAGCAGTTCTTC
CASSEISSGLSEQFF
>TRBJ2-1|NA|TRBV10-3|TRBD2
TGTGCCATCCTACTAGCGGGGGCCAATGAGCAGTTCTTC
CAILLAGANEQFF
>TRBJ1-1|once|TRBV29-1|NA
TGCAGCGTTGAACGAAGGCGGGGAAGGGGCGCTGAAGCTTTCTTT
CSVERRRGRGAEAFF
>TRBJ1-1|NA|TRBV4-1|NA
TGCGCCAGCAGCCAAGGGGTCGTAGGGGGTGTCTTCGGGACTGAAGCTTTCTTT
CASSQGVVGGVFGTEAFF
>TRBJ1-2|NA|TRBV7-9|NA
TGTGCCAGCAGCTTGAGGGACCGGGAGGGCTACACCTTC
CASSLRDREGYTF
>TRBJ2-1|NA|TRBV10-3|TRBD2
TGTGCCTCGGGACTAGCGGGACACAATGAGCAGTTCTTC
CASGLAGHNEQFF
>TRBJ2-5|few|TRBV4-2|TRBD2
TGTGCCAGCAGCCAAGGACTAGCGAGTCTTCAAGAGACCCAGTACTTC
CASSQGLASLQETQYF
>TRBJ1-5|NA|TRBV29-1|NA
TGCAGCGTTGAACTCCCGAATCAGCCCCAGCATTTT
CSVELPNQPQHF
>TRBJ2-7|NA|TRBV15|TRBD2
TGTGCCACCAGCAGAGAGGGACTAGCTACCTACGAGCAGTACTTC
CATSREGLATYEQYF
>TRBJ2-7|NA|TRBV18|TRBD1
TGTGCCAGCTCACCGAGGCGGACAGGGGCCTACGAGCAGTACTTC
CASSPRRTGAYEQYF
>TRBJ2-7|few|TRBV5-1|NA
TGCGCCAGCAGCTGGGACGCGGTAGGGGACGAGCAGTACTTC
CASSWDAVGDEQYF